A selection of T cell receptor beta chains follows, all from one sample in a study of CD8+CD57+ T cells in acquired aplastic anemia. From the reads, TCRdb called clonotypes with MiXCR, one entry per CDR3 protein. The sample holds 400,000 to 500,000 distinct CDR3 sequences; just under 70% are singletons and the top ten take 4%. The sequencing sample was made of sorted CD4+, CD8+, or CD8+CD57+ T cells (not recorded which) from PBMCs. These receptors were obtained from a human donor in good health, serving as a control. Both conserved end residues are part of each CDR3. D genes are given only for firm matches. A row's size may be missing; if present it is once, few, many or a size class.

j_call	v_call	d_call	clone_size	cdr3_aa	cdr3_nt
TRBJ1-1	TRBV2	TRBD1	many	CARETGVEGVTEAFF	TGTGCCAGAGAAACAGGGGTTGAGGGGGTTACTGAAGCTTTCTTT
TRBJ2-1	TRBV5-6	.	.	CASRQDLAYSSYNEQFF	TGTGCCAGCAGGCAGGATTTGGCATATAGCTCCTACAATGAGCAGTTCTTC
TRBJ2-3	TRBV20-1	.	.	CSASLRNYDSQYF	TGCAGTGCTAGCCTGCGAAACTATGACTCGCAGTATTTT
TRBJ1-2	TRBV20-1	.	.	CSAGPSGGSYGYTF	TGCAGTGCTGGTCCTAGCGGGGGGAGTTATGGCTACACCTTC
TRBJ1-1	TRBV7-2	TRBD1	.	CASSLNRGTGEAFF	TGTGCCAGCAGCTTAAACCGCGGGACAGGTGAAGCTTTCTTT
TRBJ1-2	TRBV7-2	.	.	CASSMPGRAFSFYGYTF	TGTGCCAGTAGTATGCCGGGACGGGCTTTCTCTTTTTATGGCTACACCTTC
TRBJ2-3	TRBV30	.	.	CARRAQPSTDTQYF	TGTGCCAGGAGGGCGCAGCCGAGCACGGATACGCAGTATTTT
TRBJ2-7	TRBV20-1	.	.	CSATPGIGLTYEQYF	TGCAGTGCCACACCAGGAATCGGGTTGACCTACGAGCAGTACTTC
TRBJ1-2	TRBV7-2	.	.	CASSSSGVNYVYTF	TGTGCCAGCAGCTCGTCTGGGGTCAACTATGTCTACACGTTC
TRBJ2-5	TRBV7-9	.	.	CASSHTRGRYEQHYF	TGTGCCAGCAGCCATACTCGCGGCCGCTACGAGCAGCACTACTTC
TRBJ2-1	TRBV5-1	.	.	CASSLTQVPGQFF	TGCGCCAGCAGCTTGACGCAAGTACCTGGGCAGTTCTTC
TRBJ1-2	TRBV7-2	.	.	CASSSRRSHTEAF	TGTGCCAGCAGCTCGAGACGGTCTCACACTGAAGCTTTC
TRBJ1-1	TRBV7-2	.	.	CASSLQAGTHTEAFF	TGTGCCAGCAGCTTGCAGGCAGGGACGCACACTGAAGCTTTCTTT